One and the same sample provided the 8 T cell receptor beta chains below, sequenced in a study of T cell repertoires in cytomegalovirus infection. TCRdb re-called the reads through MiXCR, storing one row per CDR3 protein. Here the sample spans 150,000 to 200,000 distinct CDR3 sequences, roughly 27% being singletons. Input material: PBMCs. These receptors were taken from a human donor in good health (CMV status not recorded). Some clones in this sample may be carry-over from other donors' samples.

This clonotype was counted between two and nine times. The rearrangement joins TRBV6-2 or TRBV6-3 to TRBJ2-5, with 8 bases fitting TRBD2. Germline CDR1 reads MNHEY; CDR2 reads SVGEGT. The CDR3 spans 15 residues. Trimming at V came to 2 bases and at J to 3 bases, leaving 5 bases not matched to a gene. The CDR3 sequence is CASSYSSRGEETQYF. The CDR3 DNA sequence: TGTGCCAGCAGTTACAGTTCGCGGGGGGAAGAGACCCAGTACTTC.

The chain has TRBV30 and TRBJ1-1; a weak D match, TRBD1 (5 bases). V was pared by 3 bases and J by 1 base, with 9 bases between. The CDR3 is 13 residues long. Germline loops: CDR1 GTSNPN, CDR2 SVGIG (reference sequence). The CDR3 loop is CAWRGRENTEAFF. Here the CDR3 DNA reads TGTGCCTGGAGGGGCAGGGAGAACACTGAAGCTTTCTTT. Combining the CDR3 with reference TRBV30 and TRBJ1-1 gives the whole variable domain SQTIHQWPATLVQPVGSPLSLECTVEGTSNPNLYWYRQAAGRGLQLLFYSVGIGQISSEVPQNLSASRPQDRQFILSSKKLLLSDSGFYLCAWRGRENTEAFFGQGTRLTVV.

The chain employs TRBV10-3 and TRBJ1-1; 9 bases match TRBD1. The CDR3 extends over 15 amino acids. Germline CDR1 and CDR2: ENHRY and SYGVKD. V shed 2 bases and J 1 base; nucleotides not matched to a gene: 2. CDR3 sequence reads: CAISERGQGNTEAFF. CDR3 DNA sequence: TGTGCCATCAGTGAGAGGGGACAGGGGAACACTGAAGCTTTCTTT.

The rearrangement joins TRBV2 to TRBJ2-1; 7 bases match TRBD1. Germline assignment: CDR1 SNHLY and CDR2 FYNNEI. Unmatched junction bases numbered 10, after V lost 3 bases and J lost 14 bases. This CDR3 is 13 amino acids long. CDR3 nucleotide sequence: TGTGCCAGCAGTGAGACAGGGTGGAAGGATAAGTTCTTC. It encodes CASSETGWKDKFF.

The chain links TRBV10-3 to TRBJ1-5; D may be TRBD1 (6 bases). The CDR3 is 15 residues long. Germline CDR1 reads ENHRY; CDR2 reads SYGVKD. Trimming left V 2 bases short and J 4 bases short, with 12 bases between. In nucleotides, the CDR3 is TGTGCCATCAGTGAGAGGGCAGGGGCTAATCAGCCCCAGCATTTT. Translation: CAISERAGANQPQHF.

This clonotype has only a few counts. V gene TRBV12-3 or TRBV12-4 combines with J gene TRBJ1-1; the D gene is possibly TRBD1 (6 bases). The CDR3 extends over 15 amino acids. Trimming cost V 5 bases and J 4 bases, with 17 bases left between them. The CDR3 coding sequence is TGTGCCAGCAGTCCTCAACAGGGATGGCCCACTGAAGCTTTCTTT. Amino acids: CASSPQQGWPTEAFF.

The V call is TRBV29-1, the J call TRBJ2-7; 8 bases agree with TRBD1. V lost 6 bases and J lost 3; bases outside the gene matches: 10. The V gene's germline CDR1 is SQVTM and CDR2 ANQGSEA. The CDR3 consists of 14 residues. CDR3 sequence (DNA): TGCAGCGTCAACCCCAGCGACAGGGGCTACGAGCAGTACTTC. This gives the protein CSVNPSDRGYEQYF.

This clonotype was seen repeatedly, ten times or more. DNA of the CDR3: TGTGCCAGCAGCCCGTCAGTAGCGGGGGGACACAATGAGCAGTTCTTC. Translation: CASSPSVAGGHNEQFF. J is TRBJ2-1 and V is TRBV7-3; 10 nucleotides match TRBD2. The CDR3 sequence is 16 residues long. Losses at the gene ends were 5 bases for V and 5 bases for J; bases not matched to a gene: 9. The V gene's germline CDR1 is SGHTA and CDR2 FQGTGA.